What follows is one TCR beta chain and its context. This clonotype was observed a handful of times. Its recognized antigen is unknown. No much larger clone is present one base from it, and per-base qualities are unavailable. This sample was taken from a study of response to subunit inactivated influenza vaccine (dated by TCRdb to 2016 to 2019). Context from the whole study: To follow how T cells responded to a trivalent subunit inactivated influenza vaccine, the researchers relied on deep quantitative profiling of the T cell receptor repertoire.

Preparation of the library involved RT-PCR. TCRdb shows the sequencer as Illumina HiSeq 2500. TCRdb trimmed public reads at Q25 via fastp, called clones via MiXCR and kept in-frame beta chains. Each entry merges the rows of one CDR3 protein and shows their most common DNA and genes. The sample table shows more than 450,000 distinct CDR3 sequences, and 12% are seen once. Around 9.6% of the sample lies in the top ten. The germline V gene (reference sequence) yields LGHDT for CDR1 and YNNKEL for CDR2. Taken from cysteine to phenylalanine, the CDR3 has 15 residues. Kept here is only the CDR3 DNA, which spans 45 bases and is read in frame from base 1. V is shortened by 7 bases, J by 1 base, and the region joining them spans 13 bases. Overall study results and their limits: The authors proposed that each seasonal influenza vaccination may bring in only a limited number of new T cells.

This sequence was found in a man aged 45 to 65 who received an inactivated influenza vaccine. Donor details come from another sample of the same person, matched by shared clones. This receptor chain uses TRBV3-1 and TRBJ2-2; a weak D assignment points to TRBD2 (5 bases agree). The specimen was PBMCs from blood, collected on the day of vaccination. The CDR3 protein sequence reads: CASTGWGENTGELFF. The nucleotides read TGTGCCAGCACCGGGTGGGGAGAGAACACCGGGGAGCTGTTTTTT.